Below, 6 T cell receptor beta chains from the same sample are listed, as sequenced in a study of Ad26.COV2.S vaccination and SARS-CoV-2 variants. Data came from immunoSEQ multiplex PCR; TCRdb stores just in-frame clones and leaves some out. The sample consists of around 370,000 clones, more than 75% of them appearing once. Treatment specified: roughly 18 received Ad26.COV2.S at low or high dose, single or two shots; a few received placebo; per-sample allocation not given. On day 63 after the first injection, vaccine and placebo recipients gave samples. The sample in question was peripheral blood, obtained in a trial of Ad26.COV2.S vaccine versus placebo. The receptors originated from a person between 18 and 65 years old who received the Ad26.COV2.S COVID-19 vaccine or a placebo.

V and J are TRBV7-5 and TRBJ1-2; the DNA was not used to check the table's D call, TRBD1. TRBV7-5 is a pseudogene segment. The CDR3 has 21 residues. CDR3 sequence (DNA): TGTGTCAGAAGCTTAGTATTTTGGGATGGGGGACATCCCGTGGGTGACTATGGCTACACCTTC. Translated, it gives CVRSLVFWDGGHPVGDYGYTF.

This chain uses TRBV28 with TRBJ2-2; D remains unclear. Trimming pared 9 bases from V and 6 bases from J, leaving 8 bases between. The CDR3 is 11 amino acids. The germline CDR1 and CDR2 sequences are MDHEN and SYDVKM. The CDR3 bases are TGTGCCAGTAAGGCGGCCGGGGAGCTGTTTTTT. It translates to CASKAAGELFF.

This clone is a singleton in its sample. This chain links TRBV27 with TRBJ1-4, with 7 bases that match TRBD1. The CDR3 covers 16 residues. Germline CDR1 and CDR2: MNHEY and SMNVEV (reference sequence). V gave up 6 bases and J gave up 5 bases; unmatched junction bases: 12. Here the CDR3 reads CASRSNNRDRNEKLFF. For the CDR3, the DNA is TGTGCCAGCAGAAGCAATAACCGGGACAGAAATGAAAAACTGTTTTTT.

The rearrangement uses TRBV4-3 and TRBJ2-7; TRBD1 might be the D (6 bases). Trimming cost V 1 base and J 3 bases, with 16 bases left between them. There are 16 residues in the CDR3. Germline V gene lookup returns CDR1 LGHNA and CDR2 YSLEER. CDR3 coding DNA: TGCGCCAGCAGCCAAGGGCTGAGGGCAGGGGACTACGAGCAGTACTTC. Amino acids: CASSQGLRAGDYEQYF.

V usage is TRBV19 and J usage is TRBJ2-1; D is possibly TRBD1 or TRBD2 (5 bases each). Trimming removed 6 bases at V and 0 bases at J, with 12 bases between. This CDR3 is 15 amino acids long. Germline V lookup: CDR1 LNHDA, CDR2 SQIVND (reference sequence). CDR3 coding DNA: TGTGCCAGTAGCAAAGGGACGAACTCCTACAATGAGCAGTTCTTC. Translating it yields CASSKGTNSYNEQFF.

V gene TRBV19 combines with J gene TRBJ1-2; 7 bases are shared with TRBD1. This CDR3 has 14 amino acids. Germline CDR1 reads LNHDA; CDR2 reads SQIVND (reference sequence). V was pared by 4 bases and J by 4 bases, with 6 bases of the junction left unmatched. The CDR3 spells CASSNTGTAYGYTF. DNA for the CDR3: TGTGCCAGTAGTAACACCGGGACAGCCTATGGCTACACCTTC. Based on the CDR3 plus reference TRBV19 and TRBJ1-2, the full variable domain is DGGITQSPKYLFRKEGQNVTLSCEQNLNHDAMYWYRQDPGQGLRLIYYSQIVNDFQKGDIAEGYSVSREKKESFPLTVTSAQKNPTAFYLCASSNTGTAYGYTFGSGTRLTVV.